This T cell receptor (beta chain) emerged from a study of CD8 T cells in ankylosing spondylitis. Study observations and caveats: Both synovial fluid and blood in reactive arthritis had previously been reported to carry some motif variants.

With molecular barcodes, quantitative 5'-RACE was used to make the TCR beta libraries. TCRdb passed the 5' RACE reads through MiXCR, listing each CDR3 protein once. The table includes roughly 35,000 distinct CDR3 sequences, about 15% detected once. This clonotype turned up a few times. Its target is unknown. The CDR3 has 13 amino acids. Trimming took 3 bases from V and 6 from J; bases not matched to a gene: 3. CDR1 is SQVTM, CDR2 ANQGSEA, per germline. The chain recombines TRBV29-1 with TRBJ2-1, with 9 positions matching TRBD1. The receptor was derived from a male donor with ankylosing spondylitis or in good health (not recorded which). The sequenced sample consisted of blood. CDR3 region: CSVEGQGANEQFF. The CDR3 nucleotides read TGCAGCGTTGAGGGACAGGGTGCCAATGAGCAGTTCTTC.